A single T cell receptor (beta chain) is shown here with its context. Original data processing: Estimation of nucleated cell counts relied on the amplification of reference gene primers. The assay was immunoSEQ multiplex PCR, and TCRdb's table has in-frame clones only and misses some. D and trimming come from the DNA, and the V and J calls and clone size come from that table. In the table there are more than 95,000 clones, approximately 80% of which are singletons. This sample was included in a study of blood T cell repertoires in COVID-19. Study-level information: PBMCs, B-cell-depleted T cells, or T cells provided the cDNA or gDNA that made up the material.

The CDR3 runs 13 residues. V was pared by 6 bases and J by 3 bases, with 2 bases of the junction left unmatched. The germline CDR1 and CDR2 sequences are LNHDA and SQIVND (reference sequence). The chain uses TRBV19 and TRBJ1-5, with 7 nucleotides matching TRBD1. The receptor was derived from a man aged 55 to 70 with acute or convalescent COVID-19. Sample: peripheral blood. For the CDR3, the DNA is TGTGCCAGTAGGGACAGGTCCAATCAGCCCCAGCATTTT. The encoded protein is CASRDRSNQPQHF.